The 15 T cell receptor beta chains given below trace back to one sample, sequenced in a study of blood T cell repertoires in COVID-19. Using immunoSEQ multiplex PCR, the repertoire was profiled, and TCRdb retains in-frame clones only, with some absent. Altogether roughly 250,000 clones are present, around nine tenths being singletons, with the ten largest covering 1.5% to 2%. The sequenced material came from PBMCs or T cells enriched from blood (not recorded which). The receptors were sampled from a woman in her forties or fifties who had recovered from COVID-19.

The chain has TRBV28 and TRBJ1-5; D uncertain. Germline V CDR1 and CDR2: MDHEN, SYDVKM. This CDR3 region has 14 residues. The V and J ends lost 3 bases and 2 bases respectively, with 8 bases between them. The CDR3 sequence: CASSLAVGNQPQHF. The DNA for the CDR3 is TGTGCCAGCAGTTTGGCCGTGGGCAATCAGCCCCAGCATTTT.

The chain recombines TRBV11-2 with TRBJ1-2; D not resolved. Germline assignment: CDR1 SGHAT and CDR2 FQNNGV. V was pared by 4 bases and J by 8 bases, with 11 bases between. The CDR3 sequence is 12 residues long. The CDR3 loop reads CASSSLGVGYTF. The DNA for the CDR3 is TGTGCCAGCAGCTCCCTCGGAGTAGGCTACACCTTC.

The J gene is TRBJ2-7, the V gene TRBV5-6, with a tentative D call TRBD1 (6 bases). The CDR3 covers 18 residues. Germline CDR1 and CDR2: SGHDT and YYEEEE. With 0 bases removed from V and 1 base from J, the gap between germline ends came to 20 bases. The CDR3 DNA sequence: TGTGCCAGCAGCTTGGAGAAGGACAGACTACTAAGTTCCTACGAGCAGTACTTC. This encodes CASSLEKDRLLSSYEQYF.

The V gene is TRBV7-9, the J gene TRBJ2-7; 11 nucleotides line up with TRBD2. The CDR3 is 13 residues long. Germline CDR1 is SEHNR and CDR2 is FQNEAQ (reference sequence). The ends lost 8 bases at V and 2 bases at J; junction bases unmatched: 2. This CDR3 is CASGTSGTYEQYF. As DNA, the CDR3 is TGTGCCAGCGGGACTAGCGGAACCTACGAGCAGTACTTC.

V usage is TRBV5-1 and J usage is TRBJ2-5; D gene ambiguous. The germline gives CDR1 SGHRS, CDR2 YFSETQ. The V and J ends lost 1 base and 2 bases respectively, with 6 bases between them. CDR3 size: 13 residues. CDR3 sequence reads: CASSLITQETQYF. The CDR3 DNA follows: TGCGCCAGCAGCTTGATAACTCAAGAGACCCAGTACTTC.

The gene calls are TRBV9 and TRBJ1-2; a possible D gene is TRBD1 (6 bases). CDR1 is SGDLS, CDR2 YYNGEE, per germline. CDR3 length equals 15 residues. Between the trimmed V and J ends, which lost 3 bases and 3 bases, there was a span of 15 bases. This chain's CDR3 is CASSARQDAHYGYTF. The CDR3 coding sequence is TGTGCCAGCAGCGCAAGACAGGACGCACACTATGGCTACACCTTC.

The chain combines TRBV18 with TRBJ2-7; TRBD1 matches 8 bases. Per germline, CDR1 KGHSH and CDR2 LQKENI. The V and J ends lost 4 bases and 3 bases, in that order; junction bases with no gene match: 8. The CDR3 loop spans 15 amino acids. The CDR3, as DNA: TGTGCCAGCTCACGAGGACAGGGACCAAACTACGAGCAGTACTTC. Residues: CASSRGQGPNYEQYF.

CDR3 amino acids: CASSQSFEQYF. The CDR3 DNA is TGTGCCAGCAGCCAATCCTTTGAGCAGTACTTC. This chain uses TRBV3-1 (or the pseudogene TRBV3-2) with TRBJ2-7; D is unresolved. V lost 2 bases and J 7 bases, leaving 6 bases between the germline ends. Germline V CDR1 and CDR2: LGHDT, YNNKEL (reference sequence). The CDR3 extends over 11 amino acids.

The chain uses TRBV12-3 or TRBV12-4 and TRBJ2-7; TRBD2 matches at 7 bases. V was clipped by 5 bases and J by 3 bases; unmatched bases: 4. CDR3 length equals 13 residues. The CDR3: CASSASGNYEQYF. CDR3 bases: TGTGCCAGCAGTGCTAGCGGTAACTACGAGCAGTACTTC.

The sample holds a few counts of this clone. This rearrangement joins TRBV5-1 to TRBJ2-5; TRBD1 matches at 7 bases. Germline V gene lookup returns CDR1 SGHRS and CDR2 YFSETQ. CDR3 length equals 14 residues. J lost 5 bases, V lost 4 bases, and 8 bases had no gene match. CDR3 sequence: CASSIGQDGETQYF. The CDR3 DNA reads as TGCGCCAGCAGCATCGGACAGGACGGGGAGACCCAGTACTTC. The entire variable domain, with the rest obtained from reference TRBV5-1 and TRBJ2-5, is as follows: KAGVTQTPRYLIKTRGQQVTLSCSPISGHRSVSWYQQTPGQGLQFLFEYFSETQRNKGNFPGRFSGRQFSNSRSEMNVSTLELGDSALYLCASSIGQDGETQYFGPGTRLLVL.

This chain connects TRBV7-9 to TRBJ2-1, with 8 bases fitting TRBD2. Germline V CDR1 and CDR2: SEHNR, FQNEAQ (reference sequence). Losses at the gene ends were 5 bases for V and 5 bases for J; bases not matched to a gene: 5. This CDR3 is built from 14 residues. The CDR3 region has the DNA TGTGCCAGCAGCCAAGCGGGAGTTAACAATGAGCAGTTCTTC. Protein product: CASSQAGVNNEQFF.

This clone was seen a single time. The CDR3 loop is CASSQRTGGNQPQHF. The CDR3, as DNA: TGTGCCAGCAGCCAAAGAACAGGGGGCAATCAGCCCCAGCATTTT. The V call is TRBV4-2, the J call TRBJ1-5; 7 bases are a match to TRBD1. CDR3 length equals 15 residues. The V gene end was trimmed by 2 bases and the J gene end by 2 bases; junction bases not matched to a gene: 3. The germline CDR1 and CDR2 sequences are LGHNA and YNFKEQ.

V is TRBV6-2 or TRBV6-3 and J is TRBJ2-2; D is ambiguous. V was cut by 4 bases and J by 3 bases, with 9 bases left in between. CDR1 is MNHEY, CDR2 SVGEGT, per germline. CDR3 length: 14 residues. DNA for the CDR3: TGTGCCAGCAGTTCGCGGAGTGACACCGGGGAGCTGTTTTTT. It yields the protein CASSSRSDTGELFF.

The chain carries TRBV19 and TRBJ1-2; TRBD1 agrees at 10 bases. Germline V CDR1 and CDR2: LNHDA, SQIVND (reference sequence). This CDR3 comprises 15 residues. With V trimmed by 5 bases and J by 3 bases, 6 bases remained unmatched. As DNA, the CDR3 is TGTGCCAGTAGTTCTCCGGGACAGGGGCACTATGGCTACACCTTC. Translation: CASSSPGQGHYGYTF.

This sequence joins TRBV18 and TRBJ2-1; D may be TRBD1 (6 bases). Germline lookup yields CDR1 KGHSH and CDR2 LQKENI. The CDR3 has 15 amino acids. Trimming left V 0 bases short and J 3 bases short, with 9 bases between. The CDR3 coding sequence is TGTGCCAGCTCACCACCGGCAGGGGACTACAATGAGCAGTTCTTC. Amino acid sequence: CASSPPAGDYNEQFF.